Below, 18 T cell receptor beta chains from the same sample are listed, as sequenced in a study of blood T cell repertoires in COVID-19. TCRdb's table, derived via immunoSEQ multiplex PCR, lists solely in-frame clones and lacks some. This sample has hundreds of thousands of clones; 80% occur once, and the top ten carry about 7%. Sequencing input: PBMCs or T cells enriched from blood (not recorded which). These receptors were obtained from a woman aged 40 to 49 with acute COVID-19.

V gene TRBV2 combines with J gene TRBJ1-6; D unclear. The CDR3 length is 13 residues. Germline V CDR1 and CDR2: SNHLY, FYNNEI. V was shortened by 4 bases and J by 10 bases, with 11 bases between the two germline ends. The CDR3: CASSVESGSPLHF. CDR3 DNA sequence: TGTGCCAGCAGTGTCGAGTCGGGATCACCCCTCCACTTT.

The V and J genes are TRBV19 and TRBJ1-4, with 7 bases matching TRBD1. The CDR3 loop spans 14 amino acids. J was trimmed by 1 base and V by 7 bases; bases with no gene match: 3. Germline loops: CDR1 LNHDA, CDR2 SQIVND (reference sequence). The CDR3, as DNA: TGTGCCAGTAATAACAGGGGAACTAATGAAAAACTGTTTTTT. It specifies CASNNRGTNEKLFF.

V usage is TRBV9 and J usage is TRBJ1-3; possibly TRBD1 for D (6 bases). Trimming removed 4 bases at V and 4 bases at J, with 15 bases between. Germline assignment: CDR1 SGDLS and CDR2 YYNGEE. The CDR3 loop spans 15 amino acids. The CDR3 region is CASSREGGPGNTIYF. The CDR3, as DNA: TGTGCCAGCAGCAGAGAGGGGGGGCCAGGAAACACCATATATTTT.

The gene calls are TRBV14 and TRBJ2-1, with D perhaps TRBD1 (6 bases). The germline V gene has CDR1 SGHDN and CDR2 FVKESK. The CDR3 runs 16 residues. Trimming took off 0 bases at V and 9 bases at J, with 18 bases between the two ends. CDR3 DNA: TGTGCCAGCAGCCAAGATCGGATCCAGAAAGGGGGTGAGCAGTTCTTC. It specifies CASSQDRIQKGGEQFF.

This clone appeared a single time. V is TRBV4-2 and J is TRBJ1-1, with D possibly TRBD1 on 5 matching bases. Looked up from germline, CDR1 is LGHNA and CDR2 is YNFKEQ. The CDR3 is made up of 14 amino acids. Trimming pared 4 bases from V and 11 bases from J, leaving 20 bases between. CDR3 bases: TGTGCCAGCAGCCCTTCCGGAGGGGCCCTTTACGCTTTCTTT. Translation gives CASSPSGGALYAFF.

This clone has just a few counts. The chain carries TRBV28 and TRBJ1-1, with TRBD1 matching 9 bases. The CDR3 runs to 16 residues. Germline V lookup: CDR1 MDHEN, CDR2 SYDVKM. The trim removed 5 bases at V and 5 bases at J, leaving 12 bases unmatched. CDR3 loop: CASSPSGTGRGTEAFF. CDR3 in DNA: TGTGCCAGCAGTCCCTCCGGGACAGGGAGGGGGACTGAAGCTTTCTTT. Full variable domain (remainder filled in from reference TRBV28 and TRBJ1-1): DVKVTQSSRYLVKRTGEKVFLECVQDMDHENMFWYRQDPGLGLRLIYFSYDVKMKEKGDIPEGYSVSREKKERFSLILESASTNQTSMYLCASSPSGTGRGTEAFFGQGTRLTVV.

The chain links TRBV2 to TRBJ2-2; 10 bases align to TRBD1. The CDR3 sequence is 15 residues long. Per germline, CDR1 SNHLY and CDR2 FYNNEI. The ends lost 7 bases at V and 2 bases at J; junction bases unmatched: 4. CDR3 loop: CASTRTGGNTGELFF. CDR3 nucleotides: TGTGCCAGCACCAGGACAGGGGGAAACACCGGGGAGCTGTTTTTT.

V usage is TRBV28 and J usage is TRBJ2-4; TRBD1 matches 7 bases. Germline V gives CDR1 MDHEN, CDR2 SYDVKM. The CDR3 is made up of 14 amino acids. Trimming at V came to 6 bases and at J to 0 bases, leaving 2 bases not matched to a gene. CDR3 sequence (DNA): TGTGCCAGCAGGGGACAGCTAGCCAAAAACATTCAGTACTTC. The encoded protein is CASRGQLAKNIQYF. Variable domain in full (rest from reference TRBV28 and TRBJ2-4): DVKVTQSSRYLVKRTGEKVFLECVQDMDHENMFWYRQDPGLGLRLIYFSYDVKMKEKGDIPEGYSVSREKKERFSLILESASTNQTSMYLCASRGQLAKNIQYFGAGTRLSVL.

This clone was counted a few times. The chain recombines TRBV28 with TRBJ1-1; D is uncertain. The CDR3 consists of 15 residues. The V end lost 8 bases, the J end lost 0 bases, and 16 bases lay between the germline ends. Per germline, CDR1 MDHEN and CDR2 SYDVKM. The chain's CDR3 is CASCPMAVMNTEAFF. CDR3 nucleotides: TGTGCCAGCTGCCCCATGGCAGTTATGAACACTGAAGCTTTCTTT.

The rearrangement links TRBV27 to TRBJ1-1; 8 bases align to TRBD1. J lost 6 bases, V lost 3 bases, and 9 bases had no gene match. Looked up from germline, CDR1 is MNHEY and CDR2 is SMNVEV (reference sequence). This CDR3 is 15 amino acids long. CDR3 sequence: CASSFLDRGRAEAFF. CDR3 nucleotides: TGTGCCAGCAGTTTCCTCGACAGGGGACGGGCTGAAGCTTTCTTT.

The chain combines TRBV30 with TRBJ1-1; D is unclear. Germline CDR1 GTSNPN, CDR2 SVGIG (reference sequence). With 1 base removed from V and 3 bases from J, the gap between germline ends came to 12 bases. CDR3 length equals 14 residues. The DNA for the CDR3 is TGTGCCTGGAGTGCTGGTAGCGTCGACACTGAAGCTTTCTTT. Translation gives CAWSAGSVDTEAFF.

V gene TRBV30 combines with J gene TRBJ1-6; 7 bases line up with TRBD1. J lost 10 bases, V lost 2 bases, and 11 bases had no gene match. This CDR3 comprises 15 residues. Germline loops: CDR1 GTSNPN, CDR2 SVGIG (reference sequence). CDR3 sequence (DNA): TGTGCCTGGAGTAAGCAGGGGGGCGCTCACTCACCCCTCCACTTT. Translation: CAWSKQGGAHSPLHF.

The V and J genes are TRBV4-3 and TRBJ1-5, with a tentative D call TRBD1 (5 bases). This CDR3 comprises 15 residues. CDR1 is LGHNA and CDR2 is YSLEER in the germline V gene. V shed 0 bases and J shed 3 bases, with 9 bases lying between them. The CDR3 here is CASSQDKTVNQPQHF. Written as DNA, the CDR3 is TGCGCCAGCAGCCAAGATAAGACAGTCAATCAGCCCCAGCATTTT.

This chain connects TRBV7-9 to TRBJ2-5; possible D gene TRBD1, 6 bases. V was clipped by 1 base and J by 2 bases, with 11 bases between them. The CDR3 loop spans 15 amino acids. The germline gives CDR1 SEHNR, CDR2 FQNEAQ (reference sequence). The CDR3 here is CASSLGVGAQETQYF. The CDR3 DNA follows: TGTGCCAGCAGCTTAGGGGTGGGGGCACAAGAGACCCAGTACTTC.

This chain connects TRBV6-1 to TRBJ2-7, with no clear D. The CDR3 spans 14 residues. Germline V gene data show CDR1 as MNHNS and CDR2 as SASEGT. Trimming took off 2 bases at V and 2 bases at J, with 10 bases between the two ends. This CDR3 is CASSETPGPYEQYF. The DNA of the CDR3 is TGTGCCAGCAGTGAAACCCCAGGCCCCTACGAGCAGTACTTC.

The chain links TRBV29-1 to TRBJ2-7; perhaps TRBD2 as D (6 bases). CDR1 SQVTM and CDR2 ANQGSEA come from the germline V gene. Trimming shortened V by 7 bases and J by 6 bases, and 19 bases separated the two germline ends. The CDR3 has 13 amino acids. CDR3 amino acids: CSAVVGGLGEQYF. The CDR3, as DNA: TGCAGCGCCGTGGTTGGGGGGTTGGGCGAGCAGTACTTC.

The CDR3 DNA follows: TGCAGTGCTAGTGTGGCAGGTGGGAACACTGAAGCTTTCTTT. Translating it yields CSASVAGGNTEAFF. V gene TRBV20-1 combines with J gene TRBJ1-1; D ambiguous. Trimming removed 3 bases from V and 1 base from J, with 12 bases in between. Per the germline V gene, CDR1 is DFQATT and CDR2 is SNEGSKA (reference sequence). The CDR3 consists of 14 residues.

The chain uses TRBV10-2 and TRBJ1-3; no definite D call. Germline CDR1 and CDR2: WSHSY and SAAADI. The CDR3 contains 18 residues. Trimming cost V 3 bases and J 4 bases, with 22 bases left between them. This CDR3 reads CASSDPLRNKLFGNTIYF. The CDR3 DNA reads TGCGCCAGCAGTGACCCCCTCCGAAACAAGTTGTTCGGAAACACCATATATTTT.